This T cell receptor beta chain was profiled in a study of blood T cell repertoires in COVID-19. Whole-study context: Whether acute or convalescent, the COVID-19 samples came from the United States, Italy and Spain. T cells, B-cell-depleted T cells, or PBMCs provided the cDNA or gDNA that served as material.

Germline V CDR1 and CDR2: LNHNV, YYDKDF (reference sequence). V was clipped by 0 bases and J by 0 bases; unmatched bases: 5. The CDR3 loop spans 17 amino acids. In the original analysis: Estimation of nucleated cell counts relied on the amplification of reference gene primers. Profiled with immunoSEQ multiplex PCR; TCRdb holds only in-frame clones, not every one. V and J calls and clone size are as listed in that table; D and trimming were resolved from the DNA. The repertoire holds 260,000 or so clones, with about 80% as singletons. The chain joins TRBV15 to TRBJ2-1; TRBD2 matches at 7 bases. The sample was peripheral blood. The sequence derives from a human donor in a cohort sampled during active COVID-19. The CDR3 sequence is CATSRDFGGSSYNEQFF. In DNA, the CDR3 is TGTGCCACCAGCAGAGATTTTGGCGGGAGCTCCTACAATGAGCAGTTCTTC. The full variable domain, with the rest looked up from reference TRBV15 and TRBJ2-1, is DAMVIQNPRYQVTQFGKPVTLSCSQTLNHNVMYWYQQKSSQAPKLLFHYYDKDFNNEADTPDNFQSRRPNTSFCFLDIRSPGLGDTAMYLCATSRDFGGSSYNEQFFGPGTRLTVL.